One sample yielded the 11 T cell receptor beta chains listed below, sequenced in a study of graft-versus-host responses after intestinal transplantation. TCRdb's table, derived via immunoSEQ multiplex PCR, lists solely in-frame clones and lacks some. The sample carries approximately 79,000 clones, 82% recorded once. These receptors' antigens are unknown. The source was unstimulated CD4+ T cells sorted from spleen or lymph node cells, collected before intestinal transplant. The receptor source for this set is a human donor who received an intestinal transplant.

The rearrangement links TRBV11-2 to TRBJ2-5, with 9 nucleotides matching TRBD1. Germline V gives CDR1 SGHAT, CDR2 FQNNGV. With 4 bases clipped from V and 5 bases from J, the junction kept 8 bases outside the gene matches. This CDR3 has 15 residues. The DNA for the CDR3 is TGTGCCAGCAGCTCCCCGAGGACAGGGGATGAGACCCAGTACTTC. This gives the protein CASSSPRTGDETQYF.

The CDR3 region is CASSLEAGLTYEQYF. DNA of the CDR3: TGCGCCAGCAGCTTGGAAGCAGGGCTTACCTACGAGCAGTACTTC. The rearrangement joins TRBV5-1 to TRBJ2-7; D might be TRBD1 (5 bases). Trimming shortened V by 0 bases and J by 2 bases, and 12 bases separated the two germline ends. Germline assignment: CDR1 SGHRS and CDR2 YFSETQ. CDR3 length equals 15 residues.

CDR3 protein: CASSPTGGNSPLHF. CDR3 coding DNA: TGTGCCAGCAGCCCAACAGGGGGCAATTCACCCCTCCACTTT. The V and J genes are TRBV2 and TRBJ1-6, with 9 bases aligning to TRBD1. Germline-derived CDR1 and CDR2 are SNHLY and FYNNEI. CDR3 length: 14 residues. The J segment lost 7 bases and the V segment lost 6 bases, leaving 4 bases of the junction unmatched.

The chain combines TRBV7-9 with TRBJ1-3; D ambiguous. The CDR3 has 13 amino acids. CDR1 is SEHNR, CDR2 FQNEAQ, per germline (reference sequence). Trimming removed 5 bases from V and 1 base from J, with 6 bases in between. As DNA, the CDR3 is TGTGCCAGCAGCCTCCCTTCTGGAAACACCATATATTTT. Translation gives CASSLPSGNTIYF.

The rearrangement links TRBV27 to TRBJ2-1; TRBD2 matches 8 bases. V lost 4 bases and J lost 5; bases outside the gene matches: 13. The CDR3 extends over 17 amino acids. Germline V gene sequence: CDR1 MNHEY, CDR2 SMNVEV (reference sequence). This chain's CDR3 is CASSYTLPGLGDNEQFF. The CDR3 DNA reads as TGTGCCAGCAGTTACACCCTGCCGGGACTAGGGGACAATGAGCAGTTCTTC.

The J gene is TRBJ1-3, the V gene TRBV28, with D unresolved. The CDR3 runs 11 residues. Trimming took 11 bases from V and 2 from J, leaving 7 bases between them. Germline CDR1 MDHEN, CDR2 SYDVKM. CDR3 sequence (DNA): TGTGCCTCCCGTACTGGAAACACCATATATTTT. Residues: CASRTGNTIYF.

In its sample, this clone was seen once. V gene TRBV19 combines with J gene TRBJ2-2, with D possibly being TRBD1 (5 bases). The germline CDR1 and CDR2 sequences are LNHDA and SQIVND (reference sequence). V lost 10 bases and J lost 3, with 12 bases in between. The length of the CDR3 is 13 residues. CDR3 protein: CATPGIDTGELFF. In nucleotides, the CDR3 is TGTGCCACCCCAGGGATCGACACCGGGGAGCTGTTTTTT.

The V gene is TRBV30, the J gene TRBJ1-1; D gene ambiguous. Germline CDR1 is GTSNPN and CDR2 is SVGIG (reference sequence). This CDR3 has 13 residues. V was clipped by 3 bases and J by 1 base, with 9 bases between them. The CDR3 is CAWRSGANTEAFF. CDR3 nucleotide sequence: TGTGCCTGGAGATCCGGAGCGAACACTGAAGCTTTCTTT.

This chain connects TRBV10-3 to TRBJ2-5, with TRBD1 matching 9 bases. There are 13 residues in the CDR3. CDR1 and CDR2 (germline): ENHRY, SYGVKD. After removal of 6 bases from V and 2 bases from J, the junction contained 1 base not matched to a gene. Here the CDR3 reads CAIRGTGQETQYF. DNA of the CDR3: TGTGCCATCAGAGGGACAGGGCAAGAGACCCAGTACTTC.

This chain links TRBV4-1 with TRBJ2-1; 9 nucleotides agree with TRBD1. Germline V gene data show CDR1 as MGHRA and CDR2 as YSYEKL. This CDR3 has 16 amino acids. After removal of 0 bases from V and 2 bases from J, the junction contained 2 bases not matched to a gene. In DNA, the CDR3 is TGCGCCAGCAGCCAAGATTGGACAGGGGCCTACAATGAGCAGTTCTTC. Its protein is CASSQDWTGAYNEQFF.

V gene TRBV20-1 combines with J gene TRBJ1-5; D not resolved. CDR1 DFQATT and CDR2 SNEGSKA come from the germline V gene (reference sequence). The ends were cut back, 5 bases at V and 6 bases at J, with 8 bases in the middle. The CDR3 totals 11 residues. The CDR3 DNA reads TGCAGTGCTTTGGGAGGTCAGCCCCAGCATTTT. It encodes CSALGGQPQHF.